The 24 T cell receptor beta chains presented below share a single source sample, sequenced in a study of long-term antiretroviral therapy in people with HIV. Sequencing used immunoSEQ v3.0 at survey level. Some clones are missing from TCRdb's copy, which holds only in-frame ones; the method was immunoSEQ multiplex PCR. The sample lists tens of thousands of clones, over 65% occurring once. The sample here was unsorted PBMCs, taken roughly 4.9 years after starting antiretroviral therapy. These receptors were obtained from a man between 40 and 49 years old with HIV.

The chain joins TRBV7-9 to TRBJ2-1; 7 bases are a match to TRBD1. V shed 5 bases and J 3 bases; nucleotides not matched to a gene: 7. Per the germline V gene, CDR1 is SEHNR and CDR2 is FQNEAQ (reference sequence). This CDR3 is 15 amino acids long. In DNA, the CDR3 is TGTGCCAGCAGCCCGAGGACAGGAATCTACAATGAGCAGTTCTTC. Translated, it gives CASSPRTGIYNEQFF.

The rearrangement joins TRBV5-4 to TRBJ1-1, with D possibly TRBD1 on 6 matching bases. V was clipped by 5 bases and J by 1 base, with 15 bases between them. Germline lookup yields CDR1 SGHNT and CDR2 YYREEE (reference sequence). The CDR3 has 15 amino acids. The CDR3 sequence: CASRHRVEENTEAFF. CDR3 nucleotides: TGTGCCAGCAGACACAGGGTCGAGGAGAACACTGAAGCTTTCTTT.

This clone was recorded only once. V and J are TRBV13 and TRBJ2-7; possibly TRBD1 or TRBD2 for D (6 bases each). This CDR3 is 15 amino acids long. The V gene's germline CDR1 is PRHDT and CDR2 FYEKMQ (reference sequence). Trimming cost V 7 bases and J 7 bases, with 23 bases left between them. This CDR3 reads CASTNSLTGGLEQYF. Written as DNA, the CDR3 is TGTGCCAGCACCAACTCCCTTACCGGGGGCTTGGAGCAGTACTTC.

V gene TRBV15 combines with J gene TRBJ2-7; perhaps TRBD1 as D (6 bases). The length of the CDR3 is 14 residues. Germline loops: CDR1 LNHNV, CDR2 YYDKDF (reference sequence). The V gene lost 1 base and the J gene lost 4 bases, with 11 bases spanning the gap. DNA of the CDR3: TGTGCCACCAGCAGAGGTCAGGGGAGTTACGAGCAGTACTTC. The encoded protein is CATSRGQGSYEQYF.

This clone was found a few times. The rearrangement links TRBV5-1 to TRBJ2-7, with D tentatively TRBD1 (7 bases). The CDR3 has 15 residues. Germline V CDR1 and CDR2: SGHRS, YFSETQ. V gave up 4 bases and J gave up 6 bases, with 20 bases separating them. For the CDR3, the DNA is TGCGCCAGCAGCGCCGAACCTGGGACAGCGGGCGAGCAGTACTTC. It codes for CASSAEPGTAGEQYF.

The rearrangement links TRBV7-9 to TRBJ2-7, with D unresolved. V dropped 1 base and J dropped 0 bases, with 7 bases sitting between them. Germline CDR1 is SEHNR and CDR2 is FQNEAQ (reference sequence). The CDR3 covers 14 residues. The chain's CDR3 is CASSLGLSSYEQYF. In DNA form, the CDR3 reads TGTGCCAGCAGCTTAGGACTCTCCTCCTACGAGCAGTACTTC.

V and J are TRBV25-1 and TRBJ2-7; D is possibly TRBD2 (5 bases). V lost 1 base and J 5 bases, leaving 12 bases between the germline ends. This CDR3 is built from 14 residues. Germline lookup yields CDR1 MGHDK and CDR2 SYGVNS. CDR3 sequence (DNA): TGTGCCAGCAGTGAATCCGGGGTTAGTCACGAGCAGTACTTC. Translated, it gives CASSESGVSHEQYF.

The chain has TRBV5-6 and TRBJ2-3; perhaps TRBD2 as D (6 bases). This CDR3 comprises 15 residues. CDR1 SGHDT and CDR2 YYEEEE come from the germline V gene. V gave up 1 base and J gave up 2 bases, with 11 bases separating them. Here the CDR3 DNA reads TGTGCCAGCAGCTTGAGGGGCGGGATCACAGATACGCAGTATTTT. It yields the protein CASSLRGGITDTQYF.

The chain employs TRBV5-8 and TRBJ1-5; D unclear. Germline V CDR1 and CDR2: SGHTS, YDEGEE. The CDR3 runs 15 residues. V lost 3 bases, J lost 5 bases, and 15 bases lay in between. The CDR3 DNA reads as TGTGCCAGCAGCTACCAACGCGGGGTAGATCAGCCCCAGCATTTT. It codes for CASSYQRGVDQPQHF.

This chain joins TRBV4-1 and TRBJ1-2; 9 nucleotides match TRBD1. The ends lost 5 bases at V and 8 bases at J; junction bases unmatched: 18. The CDR3 has 17 residues. Germline lookup yields CDR1 MGHRA and CDR2 YSYEKL. CDR3 nucleotide sequence: TGCGCCAGCAGCACCCCAACAGGGGGCGTAGGAGAGAACGGCTACACCTTC. Protein: CASSTPTGGVGENGYTF.

The J gene is TRBJ1-5, the V gene TRBV2; D is possibly TRBD1 (5 bases). The CDR3 has 15 residues. CDR1 is SNHLY, CDR2 FYNNEI, per germline. Deletions cut 5 bases from V and 5 bases from J, with 16 bases between. The CDR3 DNA reads TGTGCCAGCAGTCTAGCCGGGACGGATTATCAGCCCCAGCATTTT. Its protein is CASSLAGTDYQPQHF.

V and J are TRBV28 and TRBJ1-3; 9 bases fit TRBD1. This CDR3 is built from 15 residues. V shed 5 bases and J 3 bases; nucleotides not matched to a gene: 5. From germline, CDR1 is MDHEN and CDR2 SYDVKM. CDR3 nucleotides: TGTGCCAGCAGTCCGGACAGGGGTTTTGGAAACACCATATATTTT. Translating gives CASSPDRGFGNTIYF.

The gene calls are TRBV2 and TRBJ1-5; D is uncertain. V was pared by 7 bases and J by 0 bases, with 13 bases between. The CDR3 has 15 residues. Germline V gene sequence: CDR1 SNHLY, CDR2 FYNNEI. The DNA of the CDR3 is TGTGCCAGCACCACCGACGGAGATAGCAATCAGCCCCAGCATTTT. Translating gives CASTTDGDSNQPQHF.

This clone showed up just once. The V call is TRBV18, the J call TRBJ1-3; unclear D gene. The V gene lost 7 bases and the J gene lost 7 bases, with 20 bases spanning the gap. CDR3 length: 15 amino acids. In germline, CDR1 is KGHSH, CDR2 LQKENI. The CDR3 spells CASFGGYDFYNTIYF. The CDR3 DNA sequence: TGTGCCAGCTTCGGCGGTTACGACTTTTATAACACCATATATTTT.

The chain recombines TRBV18 with TRBJ1-2; possibly TRBD1 for D (6 bases). The germline CDR1 and CDR2 sequences are KGHSH and LQKENI. The CDR3 runs to 15 residues. V lost 2 bases and J 8 bases, leaving 18 bases between the germline ends. DNA for the CDR3: TGTGCCAGCTCACCAGCGCAGGGCAGGGGTGGCGGCTACACCTTC. The encoded protein is CASSPAQGRGGGYTF.

The chain has TRBV6-1 and TRBJ1-2, with D tentatively TRBD1 (5 bases). The ends were cut back, 0 bases at V and 6 bases at J, with 11 bases in the middle. The CDR3 is 14 amino acids. Germline lookup yields CDR1 MNHNS and CDR2 SASEGT. The CDR3 reads CASSEAEGPDGYTF. For the CDR3, the DNA is TGTGCCAGCAGTGAAGCAGAGGGGCCCGATGGCTACACCTTC.

The rearrangement links TRBV5-1 to TRBJ2-1, with unresolved D. Deletions cut 6 bases from V and 9 bases from J, with 16 bases between. Germline CDR1 and CDR2: SGHRS and YFSETQ. This CDR3 comprises 13 residues. The CDR3 DNA follows: TGCGCCAGCAATTCGATTTTAGATGTTGAGCAGTTCTTC. Its translation: CASNSILDVEQFF.

V gene TRBV5-4 combines with J gene TRBJ1-1; 8 nucleotides match TRBD1. This CDR3 region has 14 residues. The germline V gene encodes CDR1 SGHNT and CDR2 YYREEE (reference sequence). The J segment lost 4 bases and the V segment lost 4 bases, leaving 6 bases of the junction unmatched. The CDR3 protein is CASSTRTGPTEAFF. CDR3 coding DNA: TGTGCCAGCAGCACCCGGACAGGGCCCACTGAAGCTTTCTTT.

This chain joins TRBV4-1 and TRBJ2-7; possibly TRBD1 for D (5 bases). The V gene lost 4 bases and the J gene lost 0 bases, with 13 bases spanning the gap. This CDR3 contains 15 residues. The V gene's germline CDR1 is MGHRA and CDR2 YSYEKL. In DNA form, the CDR3 reads TGCGCCAGCAGCCCGGCACAGGCTAGCTCCTACGAGCAGTACTTC. Translating gives CASSPAQASSYEQYF.

This chain connects TRBV7-6 to TRBJ2-2, with D perhaps TRBD1 (6 bases). This CDR3 has 17 amino acids. Looked up from germline, CDR1 is SGHVS and CDR2 is FNYEAQ. Trimming stripped 4 bases from V and 4 bases from J, with 19 bases between. The CDR3 DNA follows: TGTGCCAGCAGCTGGGACAAAGACCGCCTAAGCACCGGGGAGCTGTTTTTT. It specifies CASSWDKDRLSTGELFF.

J is TRBJ1-1 and V is TRBV20-1; D call uncertain. Germline V gives CDR1 DFQATT, CDR2 SNEGSKA (reference sequence). The CDR3 runs to 11 residues. The CDR3 protein is CSPLEDTEAFF. The CDR3 bases are TGCAGCCCCCTGGAGGACACTGAAGCTTTCTTT.

The gene calls are TRBV30 and TRBJ2-1, with D possibly matching TRBD2 (6 bases). This CDR3 spans 14 amino acids. In germline, CDR1 is GTSNPN, CDR2 SVGIG (reference sequence). Trimming took 1 base from V and 5 from J, leaving 12 bases between them. The CDR3 reads CAWSAGLGDNEQFF. The CDR3 bases are TGTGCCTGGAGTGCGGGACTCGGAGACAATGAGCAGTTCTTC.

The chain joins TRBV15 to TRBJ2-5; tentatively, D is TRBD1 or TRBD2 (5 bases each). V was trimmed by 9 bases and J by 0 bases, leaving 17 bases between them. From germline, CDR1 is LNHNV and CDR2 YYDKDF (reference sequence). CDR3 length: 15 residues. The CDR3 sequence: CATSPGTLDQETQYF. The CDR3 nucleotides read TGTGCCACAAGTCCCGGGACCTTAGACCAAGAGACCCAGTACTTC.

The J gene is TRBJ2-3, the V gene TRBV2; D is uncertain. Trimming took off 8 bases at V and 6 bases at J, with 9 bases between the two ends. CDR1 and CDR2 (germline): SNHLY, FYNNEI. The CDR3 is 11 amino acids. This CDR3 is CASSSFDTQYF. The CDR3 DNA is TGTGCCAGCTCCTCTTTCGATACGCAGTATTTT.